This passage covers 6 T cell receptor beta chains from one sample sequenced in a study of T cells after yellow fever vaccination. TCRdb processed the 5' RACE reads anew with MiXCR; each CDR3 protein has one entry. Of about 210,000 distinct CDR3 sequences listed, more than 6.5% were seen once; the top ten hold 1% to 1.2%. The sample consisted of CD4+ T cells sorted from PBMCs, taken on the day of the yellow fever booster vaccination. The receptors come from a man in his thirties or forties who received the YFV17D yellow fever vaccine.

The gene calls are TRBV29-1 and TRBJ2-7; TRBD2 aligns across 7 bases. This CDR3 is built from 14 residues. In germline, CDR1 is SQVTM, CDR2 ANQGSEA. V lost 1 base, J lost 5 bases, and 8 bases stayed unmatched. This CDR3 is CSVEGDRGVHEQYF. As DNA, the CDR3 is TGCAGCGTTGAAGGGGACCGGGGGGTCCACGAGCAGTACTTC.

The sample holds a few counts of this clonotype. V and J are TRBV20-1 and TRBJ1-5, with TRBD1 identical over 8 bases. The CDR3 loop spans 14 amino acids. V was clipped by 5 bases and J by 1 base; unmatched bases: 4. The germline gives CDR1 DFQATT, CDR2 SNEGSKA (reference sequence). The DNA of the CDR3 is TGCAGTGCTGGACAGGGAGAGAGCAATCAGCCCCAGCATTTT. It specifies CSAGQGESNQPQHF.

This clonotype was seen ten or more times. The chain recombines TRBV12-3 or TRBV12-4 with TRBJ2-3, with 8 bases lining up with TRBD2. This CDR3 region has 14 residues. Trimming took 7 bases from V and 1 from J; bases not matched to a gene: 4. CDR3 sequence: CASTEAGGTDTQYF. In DNA form, the CDR3 reads TGTGCCAGCACAGAAGCGGGAGGCACAGATACGCAGTATTTT.

This clonotype was recorded many times. DNA for the CDR3: TGTGCCAGCAGCCAACGACAGAGCGGGAGCTACACAGATACGCAGTATTTT. Translation: CASSQRQSGSYTDTQYF. V and J are TRBV14 and TRBJ2-3; 8 bases align to TRBD2. The CDR3 has 17 amino acids. The V segment lost 2 bases and the J segment 2 bases; nucleotides outside the gene matches: 9. Per germline, CDR1 SGHDN and CDR2 FVKESK.

This sequence joins TRBV6-2 or TRBV6-3 and TRBJ1-1, with unresolved D. Deletions cut 2 bases from V and 0 bases from J, with 10 bases between. This CDR3 has 15 residues. The germline gives CDR1 MNHEY, CDR2 SVGEGT. In DNA, the CDR3 is TGTGCCAGCAGTTACGGACTACTGATGAACACTGAAGCTTTCTTT. Its translation: CASSYGLLMNTEAFF.

This clonotype was observed a handful of times. The chain couples TRBV5-6 to TRBJ2-1; maybe TRBD1 (5 bases). With 0 bases removed from V and 9 bases from J, the gap between germline ends came to 10 bases. The CDR3 is made up of 13 amino acids. The germline gives CDR1 SGHDT, CDR2 YYEEEE. The CDR3 sequence is CASSLAWGTEQFF. The CDR3 nucleotides are TGTGCCAGCAGCTTGGCCTGGGGCACTGAGCAGTTCTTC.